The 3 T cell receptor beta chains presented below share a single source sample, sequenced in a study of T cells in Graves' hyperthyroidism and ophthalmopathy. Amplification yielded TCR beta CDR3 regions, with RNA transcripts as the source. Researchers ran a first-round RT-PCR on the TCR CDR3 using the HTBI primer set. Using its own MiXCR run on the multiplex PCR reads, TCRdb lists one record per CDR3 protein. The sample carries nearly 600,000 distinct CDR3 sequences, about 14% recorded once. The sample comprised blood. The receptors here all came from a woman aged 18-30 years with Graves' ophthalmopathy.

This clonotype was seen a handful of times. This chain links TRBV3-1 with TRBJ2-1; TRBD2 matches at 11 bases. J was trimmed by 7 bases and V by 0 bases; bases with no gene match: 14. CDR3 length equals 19 residues. CDR1 LGHDT and CDR2 YNNKEL come from the germline V gene (reference sequence). CDR3 in amino acids: CASSQEGWTSGHGGNEQFF. The CDR3 DNA is TGTGCCAGCAGCCAAGAAGGCTGGACTAGCGGGCACGGCGGGAATGAGCAGTTCTTC.

In nucleotides, the CDR3 is TGTGCCAGCAGTACCCTCACAGGGAGAAGCACTGAAGCTTTCTTT. As protein: CASSTLTGRSTEAFF. V and J are TRBV6-2 or TRBV6-3 and TRBJ1-1, with TRBD1 as a possible D gene (6 bases). The CDR3 contains 15 residues. CDR1 MNHEY and CDR2 SVGEGT come from the germline V gene. Trimming stripped 5 bases from V and 4 bases from J, with 17 bases between.

The table lists this clonotype with a few counts. The V call is TRBV27, the J call TRBJ2-2; D not resolved. V lost 5 bases and J lost 4, with 8 bases in between. Germline V lookup: CDR1 MNHEY, CDR2 SMNVEV (reference sequence). The length of the CDR3 is 13 residues. CDR3 residues: CASSPESTGELFF. Written as DNA, the CDR3 is TGTGCCAGCAGTCCGGAATCCACCGGGGAGCTGTTTTTT.